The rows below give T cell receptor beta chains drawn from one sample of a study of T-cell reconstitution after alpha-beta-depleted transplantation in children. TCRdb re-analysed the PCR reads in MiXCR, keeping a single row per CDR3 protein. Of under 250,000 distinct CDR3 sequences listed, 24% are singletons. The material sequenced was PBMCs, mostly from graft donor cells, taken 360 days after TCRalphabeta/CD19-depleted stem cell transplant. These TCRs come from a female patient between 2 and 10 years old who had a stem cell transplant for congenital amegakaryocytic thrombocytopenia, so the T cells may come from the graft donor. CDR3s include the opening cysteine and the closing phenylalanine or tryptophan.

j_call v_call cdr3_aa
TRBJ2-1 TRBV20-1 CSASGGRLEQFF
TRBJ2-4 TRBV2 CASSGLAKNIQYF
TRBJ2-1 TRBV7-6 CASSLSFDEQFF
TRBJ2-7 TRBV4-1 CASSQGQGAEQYF
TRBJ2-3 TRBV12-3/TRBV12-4 CASSWGRSGSVADTQYF
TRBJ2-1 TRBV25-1 CASRESGTLQAHEQFF
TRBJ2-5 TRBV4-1 CASSQVVLASQEAQYF
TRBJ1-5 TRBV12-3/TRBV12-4 CASSLLRTNQPQHF
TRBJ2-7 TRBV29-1 CSVLVTGAYEQYF
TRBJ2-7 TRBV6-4 CASSAWDRGLTPSPYEQYF
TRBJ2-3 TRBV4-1 CASSQDRYSGADTQYF
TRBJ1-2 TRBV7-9 CASSLYREAGDGYTF
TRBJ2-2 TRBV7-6 CASSYLAGGDTGELFF
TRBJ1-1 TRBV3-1 CASSQGTARTFF
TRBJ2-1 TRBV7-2 CASSLVDEQFF
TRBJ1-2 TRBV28 CASSSYRGGAGYTF
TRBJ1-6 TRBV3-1 CASSQSQLGGSPLHF
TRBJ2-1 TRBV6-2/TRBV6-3 CASNLQWGGLNEQFF
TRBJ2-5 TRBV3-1 CASSQDPTSGPETQYF
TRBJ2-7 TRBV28 CASSFLAGSIGSYEQYF
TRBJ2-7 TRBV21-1 CASSQSPIDLGQGAYEQYF
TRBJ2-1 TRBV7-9 CASSLGQGNNEQFF
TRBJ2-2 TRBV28 CASIDYSGLANTGELFF
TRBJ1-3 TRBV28 CATNLGLSGNTIYF
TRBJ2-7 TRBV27 CASSTPDRGKSEQYF
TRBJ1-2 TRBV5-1 CASSSPGQGDNGYTF
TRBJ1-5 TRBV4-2 CASSREGEPNQPQHF
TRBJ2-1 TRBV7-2 CASSSSSGDALTYHEQFF
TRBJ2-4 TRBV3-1 CASSQTPENIQYF
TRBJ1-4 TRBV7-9 CASSGETGEKLFF
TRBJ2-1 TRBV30 CASSGGNLGEFF
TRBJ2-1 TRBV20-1 CSARDGRASGSFNEQFF
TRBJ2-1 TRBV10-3 CAISESQGGQFF
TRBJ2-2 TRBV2 CASSGDRGAGELFF